One and the same sample provided the 26 T cell receptor beta chains below, sequenced in a study of beta chain features in type 1 diabetes. Their antigens remain unidentified. Study-wide points: Shorter TCRB CDR3s, moderately but significantly so, were found in Type 1 diabetes patients in all four CD4+ subsets.

All of the isolated RNA was reverse transcribed, so expressed TCRB transcripts were sequenced. The table came from immunoSEQ multiplex PCR; TCRdb's copy has only in-frame clones and leaves some out. The table includes some 360,000 clones, over 9% detected once. Sequencing input: central memory CD4+ T cells from blood. These receptors all stem from a man younger than 45 with type 1 diabetes.

This clone turned up a few times. The gene calls are TRBV18 and TRBJ1-5; D is unresolved. The CDR3 spans 14 residues. Germline values: CDR1 KGHSH, CDR2 LQKENI. V was trimmed by 3 bases and J by 3 bases, leaving 9 bases between them. CDR3 sequence reads: CASSPGSLNQPQHF. The CDR3 DNA follows: TGTGCCAGCTCACCCGGCAGTCTCAATCAGCCCCAGCATTTT.

Only a few counts were recorded for this clone. The chain joins TRBV10-3 to TRBJ1-1; a possible D gene is TRBD1 (6 bases). V shed 5 bases and J shed 2 bases, with 18 bases lying between them. The CDR3 runs to 16 residues. The germline gives CDR1 ENHRY, CDR2 SYGVKD. The DNA for the CDR3 is TGTGCCATCAGTCTTCAGGGGCAATTTGAAAACACTGAAGCTTTCTTT. As protein: CAISLQGQFENTEAFF.

This clone appeared a few times. A far larger clone is just one base off, so this is likely a read error. Other DNA sequences in this specimen translate into the identical CDR3. The chain has TRBV9 and TRBJ2-5; no definite D call. The CDR3 length is 11 residues. Germline V gives CDR1 SGDLS, CDR2 YYNGEE. V was pared by 3 bases and J by 1 base, with 1 base between. The CDR3 DNA reads as TGTGCCAGCAGCGCCCAAGAGACCCAGTACTTC. Amino acids: CASSAQETQYF.

The V call is TRBV11-1, the J call TRBJ1-2, with D possibly matching TRBD1 (6 bases). CDR1 is SGHAT, CDR2 FQDESV, per germline (reference sequence). The CDR3 sequence is 13 residues long. Trimming left V 5 bases short and J 8 bases short, with 15 bases between. CDR3 sequence (DNA): TGTGCCAGCAGCCCGCAAACAGGGCGCGGCTACACCTTC. It translates to CASSPQTGRGYTF.

A few counts support this clone. The chain carries TRBV15 and TRBJ2-7; TRBD2 matches at 7 bases. After removal of 6 bases from V and 5 bases from J, the junction contained 19 bases not matched to a gene. Per the germline V gene, CDR1 is LNHNV and CDR2 is YYDKDF (reference sequence). The CDR3 consists of 17 residues. The CDR3 loop is CATRRVELSGGKDEQYF. The CDR3 DNA is TGTGCCACCAGACGGGTGGAACTTTCCGGGGGGAAAGACGAGCAGTACTTC.

A few counts support this clone. The gene calls are TRBV28 and TRBJ2-4; TRBD1 matches 7 bases. After removal of 4 bases from V and 6 bases from J, the junction contained 12 bases not matched to a gene. The CDR3 runs to 16 residues. Per germline, CDR1 MDHEN and CDR2 SYDVKM. This CDR3 reads CASSSTGFARRNIQYF. The CDR3, as DNA: TGTGCCAGCAGTTCGACAGGGTTTGCTAGAAGAAACATTCAGTACTTC.

The rearrangement links TRBV19 to TRBJ2-2; D is unresolved. Germline assignment: CDR1 LNHDA and CDR2 SQIVND (reference sequence). Trimming pared 2 bases from V and 0 bases from J, leaving 4 bases between. The CDR3 length is 14 residues. CDR3 bases: TGTGCCAGTAGTATAAGTACGAACACCGGGGAGCTGTTTTTT. It yields the protein CASSISTNTGELFF. Complete variable domain (other parts from reference TRBV19 and TRBJ2-2): DGGITQSPKYLFRKEGQNVTLSCEQNLNHDAMYWYRQDPGQGLRLIYYSQIVNDFQKGDIAEGYSVSREKKESFPLTVTSAQKNPTAFYLCASSISTNTGELFFGEGSRLTVL.

This clone was seen a single time. The chain employs TRBV7-9 and TRBJ2-1; 7 bases fit TRBD2. V was clipped by 5 bases and J by 2 bases; unmatched bases: 6. CDR3 length equals 15 residues. From germline, CDR1 is SEHNR and CDR2 FQNEAQ (reference sequence). As DNA, the CDR3 is TGTGCCAGCAGCGCCCTAGCGGCCCCCTACAATGAGCAGTTCTTC. Protein sequence: CASSALAAPYNEQFF.

This clone was observed a few times. The gene calls are TRBV9 and TRBJ2-3; D is unclear. Germline CDR1 reads SGDLS; CDR2 reads YYNGEE. CDR3 length: 14 amino acids. V was pared by 4 bases and J by 3 bases, with 12 bases between. The CDR3: CASSPRLWTDTQYF. The CDR3 nucleotides read TGTGCCAGCAGCCCACGTTTGTGGACAGATACGCAGTATTTT. Full variable domain (outside the CDR3, taken from reference TRBV9 and TRBJ2-3): DSGVTQTPKHLITATGQRVTLRCSPRSGDLSVYWYQQSLDQGLQFLIQYYNGEERAKGNILERFSAQQFPDLHSELNLSSLELGDSALYFCASSPRLWTDTQYFGPGTRLTVL.

This chain uses TRBV11-1 with TRBJ1-2; D gene unclear. With 5 bases removed from V and 8 bases from J, the gap between germline ends came to 18 bases. This CDR3 spans 14 amino acids. Germline V lookup: CDR1 SGHAT, CDR2 FQDESV (reference sequence). The CDR3 loop reads CASSPPGGLSGYTF. The CDR3 DNA sequence: TGTGCCAGCAGCCCCCCGGGCGGTCTTAGCGGCTACACCTTC. Full variable domain (remainder filled in from reference TRBV11-1 and TRBJ1-2): EAEVAQSPRYKITEKSQAVAFWCDPISGHATLYWYRQILGQGPELLVQFQDESVVDDSQLPKDRFSAERLKGVDSTLKIQPAELGDSAMYLCASSPPGGLSGYTFGSGTRLTVV.

The rearrangement joins TRBV5-5 to TRBJ2-2, with D perhaps TRBD1 (6 bases). The CDR3 covers 13 residues. Trimming took off 5 bases at V and 2 bases at J, with 7 bases between the two ends. Germline V gene data show CDR1 as SGHKS and CDR2 as YYEKEE (reference sequence). The CDR3 region is CASRGGNTGELFF. The CDR3 DNA is TGTGCCAGCAGAGGGGGTAACACCGGGGAGCTGTTTTTT.

The gene calls are TRBV5-4 and TRBJ2-5; D gene uncertain. The closer fit of TRBJ2-7 to the DNA end suggests the J call may be wrong. Germline loops: CDR1 SGHNT, CDR2 YYREEE (reference sequence). The CDR3 loop spans 13 amino acids. The CDR3 DNA reads as TGTGCCAGCAGCTTGAGCTGGAGTGACGAGCAGTACTTC. Its translation is CASSLSWSDEQYF.

This clone was seen more than once but under ten times. The chain links TRBV27 to TRBJ1-2; 7 bases align to TRBD1. Trimming took 6 bases from V and 2 from J; bases not matched to a gene: 6. The CDR3 length is 14 residues. Germline V gene sequence: CDR1 MNHEY, CDR2 SMNVEV (reference sequence). The DNA for the CDR3 is TGTGCCAGCAGACGAAGGGGGCCCAACTATGGCTACACCTTC. It translates to CASRRRGPNYGYTF.

With respect to this clone: At one boundary the junction diverges from the germline segment, which might be a read error. This rearrangement joins TRBV5-4 to TRBJ2-2; 14 bases align to TRBD2. CDR3 length equals 17 residues. Per germline, CDR1 SGHNT and CDR2 YYREEE (reference sequence). In nucleotides, the CDR3 is TGCGCCAGCAGCGGGACTAGCGGGAGTTTATCCACCGGGGAGCTGTTTTTT. It encodes CASSGTSGSLSTGELFF. Looking up the rest from reference TRBV5-4 and TRBJ2-2 gives the full variable domain: ETGVTQSPTHLIKTRGQQVTLRCSSQSGHNTVSWYQQALGQGPQFIFQYYREEENGRGNFPPRFSGLQFPNYSSELNVNALELDDSALYLCASSGTSGSLSTGELFFGEGSRLTVL.

There are many counts of this clone. The chain carries TRBV7-9 and TRBJ1-5; D gene unclear. Germline V CDR1 and CDR2: SEHNR, FQNEAQ (reference sequence). V shed 4 bases and J shed 5 bases, with 9 bases lying between them. The CDR3 is made up of 13 amino acids. The CDR3 is CASSSQVDQPQHF. CDR3 DNA sequence: TGTGCCAGCAGCTCCCAGGTGGATCAGCCCCAGCATTTT.

The chain links TRBV20-1 to TRBJ1-2; TRBD1 is a possible D gene (5 bases). This CDR3 is built from 11 residues. V was clipped by 6 bases and J by 6 bases, with 11 bases between them. From germline, CDR1 is DFQATT and CDR2 SNEGSKA (reference sequence). The CDR3 bases are TGCAGTGCCCCCACAGGAGATGGCTACACCTTC. This gives the protein CSAPTGDGYTF.

A few counts support this clone. The chain carries TRBV27 and TRBJ1-4; D gene uncertain. Trimming removed 7 bases from V and 6 bases from J, with 18 bases in between. Germline loops: CDR1 MNHEY, CDR2 SMNVEV (reference sequence). The CDR3 loop spans 15 amino acids. The CDR3 sequence is CASTLQLGSDEKLFF. The CDR3, as DNA: TGTGCCAGCACCCTCCAGTTGGGATCTGATGAAAAACTGTTTTTT.

V and J are TRBV7-2 and TRBJ1-1; 7 nucleotides line up with TRBD1. After removal of 5 bases from V and 8 bases from J, the junction contained 2 bases not matched to a gene. CDR3 length equals 11 residues. CDR1 and CDR2 (germline): SGHTA, FQGNSA. CDR3 in DNA: TGTGCCAGCAGCCCAGGGGGGGAAGCTTTCTTT. Translating it yields CASSPGGEAFF.

The J gene is TRBJ2-3, the V gene TRBV5-4, with 8 nucleotides matching TRBD2. V trimming: 4 bases; J trimming: 0 bases; junction bases outside the gene matches: 4. The CDR3 contains 15 residues. Germline CDR1 reads SGHNT; CDR2 reads YYREEE (reference sequence). The CDR3 loop reads CASSPPSGSTDTQYF. CDR3 sequence (DNA): TGTGCCAGCAGCCCTCCTAGCGGGAGCACAGATACGCAGTATTTT.

This clone was seen more than once but under ten times. The gene calls are TRBV7-3 and TRBJ2-7; D might be TRBD2 (5 bases). Judging by the DNA end, TRBJ2-5 fits better; the J call may be wrong. The CDR3 runs 14 residues. From germline, CDR1 is SGHTA and CDR2 FQGTGA. The CDR3 DNA is TGTGCCAGCAGCTACAGCGGTCAGGTGGAGACCCAGTACTTC. Its translation is CASSYSGQVETQYF.

The chain links TRBV7-9 to TRBJ2-3, with TRBD1 identical over 7 bases. This CDR3 has 15 residues. The V and J ends lost 3 bases and 1 base, in that order; junction bases with no gene match: 4. Germline V lookup: CDR1 SEHNR, CDR2 FQNEAQ (reference sequence). The CDR3: CASSFDRAGTDTQYF. CDR3 DNA sequence: TGTGCCAGCAGCTTTGACAGGGCTGGCACAGATACGCAGTATTTT. The variable domain in full, with the rest retrieved from reference TRBV7-9 and TRBJ2-3, is DTGVSQNPRHKITKRGQNVTFRCDPISEHNRLYWYRQTLGQGPEFLTYFQNEAQLEKSRLLSDRFSAERPKGSFSTLEIQRTEQGDSAMYLCASSFDRAGTDTQYFGPGTRLTVL.

This clone appeared a few times. The V call is TRBV6-5, the J call TRBJ2-5; D assignment may be TRBD1 or TRBD2 (6 bases each). The germline V gene has CDR1 MNHEY and CDR2 SVGAGI. The CDR3 sequence is 13 residues long. Trimming shortened V by 7 bases and J by 5 bases, and 14 bases separated the two germline ends. The CDR3 loop is CASTLRGGETQYF. CDR3 coding DNA: TGTGCCAGCACCCTGCGAGGGGGGGAGACCCAGTACTTC.

This chain's CDR3 is CASSLDGTGTYEQYF. DNA of the CDR3: TGTGCCAGCAGCCTTGACGGGACGGGGACCTACGAGCAGTACTTC. The gene calls are TRBV4-2 and TRBJ2-7, with D perhaps being TRBD1 or TRBD2 (5 bases each). The CDR3 has 15 amino acids. Trimming left V 4 bases short and J 2 bases short, with 15 bases between. CDR1 and CDR2 (germline): LGHNA, YNFKEQ.

The chain carries TRBV7-2 and TRBJ1-3; 7 nucleotides line up with TRBD1. Per the germline V gene, CDR1 is SGHTA and CDR2 is FQGNSA. V shed 1 base and J 4 bases; nucleotides not matched to a gene: 4. The CDR3 runs 15 residues. The CDR3 bases are TGTGCCAGCAGCTTAGACACAGGGGCCGGAAACACCATATATTTT. This translates into CASSLDTGAGNTIYF.

This clone turned up a few times. This chain uses TRBV29-1 with TRBJ1-2, with 7 bases fitting TRBD1. V lost 6 bases to trimming and J lost 7 bases; unmatched junction nucleotides: 8. This CDR3 has 12 amino acids. CDR1 is SQVTM, CDR2 ANQGSEA, per germline. The CDR3 DNA reads as TGCAGCGTGGGGGAACAGGGGTCTGGCTACACCTTC. Residues: CSVGEQGSGYTF.

The chain couples TRBV11-3 to TRBJ2-1, with no clear D. The CDR3 is 14 residues long. Trimming left V 1 base short and J 5 bases short, with 9 bases between. Germline values: CDR1 SGHNT, CDR2 YENEEA. CDR3 sequence: CASSLAWGNNEQFF. In nucleotides, the CDR3 is TGTGCCAGCAGCTTAGCATGGGGAAACAATGAGCAGTTCTTC.